The 24 T cell receptor beta chains listed next were all sequenced from one sample in a study of CD8+CD57+ T cells in acquired aplastic anemia. TCR beta VDJ and CDR3 profiles were obtained from a genomic DNA template. TCRdb independently ran MiXCR on the reads; one entry per CDR3 protein. The data show approximately 470,000 distinct CDR3 sequences, around 30% seen once. The patients chosen for sequencing had shown expansion of CD8+CD57+ cells (detected by flow cytometry). The sample taken for sequencing was sorted CD4+, CD8+, or CD8+CD57+ T cells (not recorded which) from PBMCs. The receptors were sampled from a human donor with aplastic anemia.

The rearrangement links TRBV27 to TRBJ2-2; D is possibly TRBD2 (6 bases). Trimming cost V 2 bases and J 5 bases, with 9 bases left between them. The CDR3 covers 14 residues. Germline V gives CDR1 MNHEY, CDR2 SMNVEV (reference sequence). The CDR3 nucleotides are TGTGCCAGCAGTTTAAGACGGGAGACCGGGGAGCTGTTTTTT. This gives the protein CASSLRRETGELFF.

This clonotype was detected only a few times. A much larger clone differs by one base, so this may be a read error. This chain links TRBV10-3 with TRBJ1-1; D is possibly TRBD1 (5 bases). CDR3 size: 15 residues. Germline values: CDR1 ENHRY, CDR2 SYGVKD. The DNA for the CDR3 is TGTGCCATCAGTGAGTCGATGGACACCTACACTGATGCTTTCTTT. Its translation: CAISESMDTYTDAFF.

The chain uses TRBV4-2 and TRBJ2-1; D possibly uses TRBD1 or TRBD2 (5 bases each). This CDR3 spans 14 amino acids. The V and J ends lost 3 bases and 5 bases respectively, with 11 bases between them. The germline V gene encodes CDR1 LGHNA and CDR2 YNFKEQ. The DNA for the CDR3 is TGTGCCAGCAGCCAGGCCGGGGCACACAATGAGCAGTTCTTC. It specifies CASSQAGAHNEQFF.

The rearrangement links TRBV6-1 to TRBJ1-1; D remains unclear. This CDR3 comprises 13 residues. Trimming cost V 5 bases and J 5 bases, with 12 bases left between them. Germline CDR1 and CDR2: MNHNS and SASEGT. The CDR3 reads CASSRREGTEAFF. The CDR3 DNA follows: TGTGCCAGCAGTCGGAGGGAGGGAACTGAAGCTTTCTTT.

J is TRBJ2-5 and V is TRBV7-9; D unclear. The germline CDR1 and CDR2 sequences are SEHNR and FQNEAQ (reference sequence). CDR3 length: 15 amino acids. The V end was cut by 5 bases, the J end by 2 bases, with 15 bases between. CDR3: CASSNGWREQETQYF. CDR3 nucleotide sequence: TGTGCCAGCAGCAATGGATGGAGAGAGCAAGAGACCCAGTACTTC.

This clonotype showed up many times. The chain carries TRBV11-2 and TRBJ1-3, with 7 bases aligning to TRBD1. This CDR3 has 16 amino acids. V shed 3 bases, J shed 2 bases, and the junction held 7 bases outside the gene matches. CDR1 is SGHAT and CDR2 is FQNNGV in the germline V gene. CDR3 residues: CASSLRQGGTGNTIYF. DNA for the CDR3: TGTGCCAGCAGCTTGCGGCAGGGGGGTACTGGAAACACCATATATTTT.

This clonotype appeared many times. The chain recombines TRBV29-1 with TRBJ2-7; 8 bases are shared with TRBD1. V was clipped by 6 bases and J by 5 bases; unmatched bases: 18. Germline loops: CDR1 SQVTM, CDR2 ANQGSEA. The CDR3 covers 16 residues. CDR3 sequence (DNA): TGCAGCGTAAAATTTAACTTTCCGGACAGGGCCGACGAGCAGTACTTC. This translates into CSVKFNFPDRADEQYF.

In its sample, this clonotype was seen many times. The chain couples TRBV20-1 to TRBJ1-5; 7 bases fit TRBD1. The CDR3 has 12 amino acids. The V segment lost 5 bases and the J segment 7 bases; nucleotides outside the gene matches: 5. CDR1 DFQATT and CDR2 SNEGSKA come from the germline V gene (reference sequence). CDR3 in amino acids: CSAYRGRQPQHF. For the CDR3, the DNA is TGCAGTGCTTACAGGGGCCGGCAGCCCCAGCATTTT.

The rearrangement uses TRBV19 and TRBJ2-7; TRBD1 matches 10 bases. This CDR3 region has 15 residues. Trimming removed 9 bases from V and 2 bases from J; junction bases left unmatched: 10. From germline, CDR1 is LNHDA and CDR2 SQIVND (reference sequence). In nucleotides, the CDR3 is TGTGCCAGCAGTTCCGGGACAGGGGTTCCCTACGAGCAGTACTTC. Protein: CASSSGTGVPYEQYF.

This clonotype was counted at least ten times. The chain joins TRBV10-3 to TRBJ2-7, with no clear D. This CDR3 has 12 residues. In germline, CDR1 is ENHRY, CDR2 SYGVKD. V shed 5 bases and J shed 5 bases, with 10 bases lying between them. The CDR3 DNA is TGTGCCATCAGTAAAGGCGGCGACGAGCAGTACTTC. The encoded protein is CAISKGGDEQYF.

The V and J genes are TRBV25-1 and TRBJ2-1; 10 bases map to TRBD2. The J segment lost 5 bases and the V segment lost 6 bases, leaving 4 bases of the junction unmatched. Germline-derived CDR1 and CDR2 are MGHDK and SYGVNS. The CDR3 length is 14 residues. In nucleotides, the CDR3 is TGTGCCAGCAGAACTAGCGGGGTGAACAATGAGCAGTTCTTC. This sequence encodes CASRTSGVNNEQFF.

The chain couples TRBV11-3 to TRBJ1-1, with a tentative D call TRBD1 (6 bases). Germline V gives CDR1 SGHNT, CDR2 YENEEA. The CDR3 consists of 14 residues. Trimming stripped 7 bases from V and 3 bases from J, with 15 bases between. CDR3 nucleotide sequence: TGTGCCAGCACCCTCCCGTACAGGGACACTGAAGCTTTCTTT. The encoded protein is CASTLPYRDTEAFF.

This clonotype has at least ten counts. The chain is built from TRBV15 and TRBJ1-6; D call uncertain. The CDR3 length is 13 residues. CDR1 is LNHNV, CDR2 YYDKDF, per germline (reference sequence). Deletions cut 8 bases from V and 9 bases from J, with 14 bases between. The CDR3 sequence is CATAPSNGSPLHF. The CDR3 nucleotides read TGTGCCACCGCCCCTTCAAACGGTTCACCCCTCCACTTT.

The CDR3 nucleotides read TGTGCCAGCACCTTCCAAGACAGGACCCTCGCATCACCCCTCCACTTT. Translated: CASTFQDRTLASPLHF. J is TRBJ1-6 and V is TRBV5-2. TRBV5-2 is deemed a pseudogene. CDR3 length: 16 amino acids.

The chain is built from TRBV4-1 and TRBJ2-2; TRBD1 is a possible D gene (5 bases). The CDR3 covers 18 residues. Deletions cut 3 bases from V and 7 bases from J, with 24 bases between. Germline V gene data show CDR1 as MGHRA and CDR2 as YSYEKL. CDR3 region: CASSHPQTRQGLGGELFF. In nucleotides, the CDR3 is TGCGCCAGCAGCCACCCCCAGACCCGGCAGGGATTAGGCGGGGAGCTGTTTTTT.

This clonotype occurred many times. The V and J genes are TRBV25-1 and TRBJ1-4; 8 bases fit TRBD1. This CDR3 has 15 residues. V shed 6 bases and J 2 bases; nucleotides not matched to a gene: 5. Per germline, CDR1 MGHDK and CDR2 SYGVNS. The CDR3 sequence: CASRGQGITNEKLFF. The CDR3 region has the DNA TGTGCCAGCAGAGGACAGGGTATCACTAATGAAAAACTGTTTTTT.

Turning to this clonotype: This may be a read error: a much more frequent sequence differs by one nucleotide. The CDR3 nucleotides read TGCAGTGCTTGGACGGCGGGAGGTTCACCCCTCCACTTT. It translates to CSAWTAGGSPLHF. This sequence joins TRBV20-1 and TRBJ1-6; the D is unclear. The CDR3 runs 13 residues. Germline assignment: CDR1 DFQATT and CDR2 SNEGSKA (reference sequence). Deletions cut 5 bases from V and 9 bases from J, with 14 bases between.

As DNA, the CDR3 is TGCGCCAGCGGGACAGGGCCCTATGGCTACACCTTC. Residues: CASGTGPYGYTF. The chain employs TRBV10-1 and TRBJ1-2; 9 positions agree with TRBD1. Germline assignment: CDR1 WNHNN and CDR2 SYGVQD (reference sequence). V lost 8 bases to trimming and J lost 4 bases; unmatched junction nucleotides: 2. The CDR3 spans 12 residues.

The J gene is TRBJ1-2, the V gene TRBV14; TRBD1 might be the D (6 bases). The V end lost 8 bases, the J end lost 0 bases, and 16 bases lay between the germline ends. CDR1 and CDR2 (germline): SGHDN, FVKESK. This CDR3 has 15 residues. In DNA, the CDR3 is TGTGCCAGCTCACCAGGGACACTTACTAACTATGGCTACACCTTC. It encodes CASSPGTLTNYGYTF.

As regards this clonotype: The conserved final phenylalanine or tryptophan is absent from the CDR3, which likely points to a read error. The DNA is left out, because the CDR3 cannot be placed on it with certainty; the CDR3 is given as TCRdb lists it. The CDR3 protein is CATSRLST. This sequence joins TRBV15 and TRBJ1-1; the table's TRBD1 call for D was not verified on the DNA. The CDR3 comprises 8 residues, both ends counted. Germline V gives CDR1 LNHNV, CDR2 YYDKDF (reference sequence).

The CDR3 protein is CASMGSGNQPQHF. The CDR3 nucleotides read TGTGCCAGCATGGGTTCGGGCAATCAGCCCCAGCATTTT. This rearrangement joins TRBV2 to TRBJ1-5; D not certain. Trimming removed 7 bases from V and 2 bases from J, with 9 bases in between. Germline CDR1 SNHLY, CDR2 FYNNEI. This CDR3 is 13 amino acids long.

This clonotype was seen repeatedly, ten times or more. The chain joins TRBV2 to TRBJ1-6; 10 bases agree with TRBD1. The V and J ends lost 4 bases and 9 bases, in that order; junction bases with no gene match: 6. The CDR3 has 15 amino acids. CDR1 and CDR2 (germline): SNHLY, FYNNEI. CDR3 DNA: TGTGCCAGCAGTGGACAGGGGGCGTCAGGTTCACCCCTCCACTTT. Its protein is CASSGQGASGSPLHF. Full variable domain (rest looked up from reference TRBV2 and TRBJ1-6): EPEVTQTPSHQVTQMGQEVILRCVPISNHLYFYWYRQILGQKVEFLVSFYNNEISEKSEIFDDQFSVERPDGSNFTLKIRSTKLEDSAMYFCASSGQGASGSPLHFGNGTRLTVT.

This clonotype has just a few counts. The chain has TRBV6-1 and TRBJ2-7; 12 bases line up with TRBD2. Germline V gives CDR1 MNHNS, CDR2 SASEGT. The CDR3 loop spans 16 amino acids. V gave up 4 bases and J gave up 3 bases; unmatched junction bases: 7. CDR3 bases: TGTGCCAGCAGTGTTGAGACTAGCGGGAGCCACTACGAGCAGTACTTC. Protein product: CASSVETSGSHYEQYF.

Points on this clonotype: A read error is likely, as this CDR3 ends without the conserved phenylalanine or tryptophan. It is unclear where the CDR3 begins or ends on the DNA, so no DNA is shown, and the CDR3 is as TCRdb lists it. Here the CDR3 reads CASRLISV. The chain links TRBV7-9 to TRBJ1-6. CDR1 is SEHNR, CDR2 FQNEAQ, per germline (reference sequence). A total of 8 residues make up the CDR3, ends included.